A single sample is the source of the 32 T cell receptor beta chains below, sequenced in a study of CD8 T cells in Susac syndrome. With random hexamers, roughly 0.45 to 1 ug RNA was reverse transcribed. TCRdb independently ran MiXCR on the immunoSEQ multiplex PCR reads; one entry per CDR3 protein. The sample yields 250,000 to 300,000 distinct CDR3 sequences, approximately 91% seen once. The sample was CD8+ T cells from PBMCs. These receptors came from a human donor with multiple sclerosis.

The CDR3 reads CASSESSGGNQPQHF. For the CDR3, the DNA is TGTGCCAGCAGTGAATCATCTGGGGGCAATCAGCCCCAGCATTTT. The V call is TRBV25-1, the J call TRBJ1-5; D is uncertain. Germline CDR1 reads MGHDK; CDR2 reads SYGVNS. The V and J ends lost 1 base and 2 bases respectively, with 9 bases between them. This CDR3 is built from 15 residues.

In this sample, this clonotype turned up once. The chain links TRBV6-5 to TRBJ2-1; TRBD2 matches 7 bases. The CDR3 is made up of 16 amino acids. Germline CDR1 and CDR2: MNHEY and SVGAGI. V was pared by 4 bases and J by 4 bases, with 10 bases of the junction left unmatched. Here the CDR3 reads CASSSHLAALYNEQFF. The CDR3 bases are TGTGCCAGCAGTTCCCACCTAGCGGCTCTTTACAATGAGCAGTTCTTC.

The gene calls are TRBV19 and TRBJ2-1; TRBD1 might be the D (6 bases). Germline-derived CDR1 and CDR2 are LNHDA and SQIVND (reference sequence). The CDR3 length is 15 residues. The V and J ends lost 5 bases and 8 bases respectively, with 19 bases between them. The CDR3: CASSWGGQTRDEQFF. DNA of the CDR3: TGTGCCAGTAGTTGGGGCGGACAGACACGGGATGAGCAGTTCTTC.

This chain uses TRBV29-1 with TRBJ2-1; 9 bases are shared with TRBD1. Trimming removed 7 bases from V and 0 bases from J; junction bases left unmatched: 10. The CDR3 totals 16 residues. The germline V gene encodes CDR1 SQVTM and CDR2 ANQGSEA. The CDR3 protein is CSGTGTGLLSYNEQFF. The CDR3 nucleotides read TGCAGCGGTACCGGGACAGGGCTTCTCTCCTACAATGAGCAGTTCTTC.

The rearrangement links TRBV5-1 to TRBJ2-7; 9 nucleotides agree with TRBD2. Per the germline V gene, CDR1 is SGHRS and CDR2 is YFSETQ. After removal of 0 bases from V and 6 bases from J, the junction contained 4 bases not matched to a gene. The CDR3 length is 14 residues. The CDR3 DNA is TGCGCCAGCAGCTTGGGGCCGCGGGAGGGCGAGCAGTACTTC. Amino acid sequence: CASSLGPREGEQYF.

This chain uses TRBV15 with TRBJ2-7; D is uncertain. In germline, CDR1 is LNHNV, CDR2 YYDKDF (reference sequence). V lost 0 bases and J lost 3, with 12 bases in between. The CDR3 spans 15 residues. The CDR3 spells CATSRDRVGNYEQYF. DNA of the CDR3: TGTGCCACCAGCAGAGATCGGGTAGGGAACTACGAGCAGTACTTC.

The chain recombines TRBV6-1 with TRBJ1-6, with D tentatively TRBD1 (6 bases). The CDR3 extends over 16 amino acids. The germline V gene encodes CDR1 MNHNS and CDR2 SASEGT. V was clipped by 1 base and J by 16 bases, with 23 bases between them. The CDR3 DNA is TGTGCCAGCAGTGAAGTGCAACAGGGACCAAAAATGTCGCTCCACTTT. It encodes CASSEVQQGPKMSLHF.

The gene calls are TRBV4-1 and TRBJ2-7; D not certain. Trimming removed 3 bases from V and 0 bases from J, with 12 bases in between. The CDR3 runs 15 residues. The germline V gene encodes CDR1 MGHRA and CDR2 YSYEKL. CDR3 nucleotides: TGCGCCAGCAGCCAGGGAACCCAGTCCTCCTACGAGCAGTACTTC. Translation: CASSQGTQSSYEQYF.

The V and J genes are TRBV15 and TRBJ2-6; 12 bases align to TRBD2. Germline V gene data show CDR1 as LNHNV and CDR2 as YYDKDF (reference sequence). The CDR3 is made up of 19 amino acids. V lost 7 bases and J lost 3; bases outside the gene matches: 13. In DNA form, the CDR3 reads TGTGCCACCAACTCCCCCCGCCGACTAGCGGGAGATGGGGCCAACGTCCTGACTTTC. Translated, it gives CATNSPRRLAGDGANVLTF.

The chain is built from TRBV7-9 and TRBJ2-3; TRBD1 is a possible D gene (5 bases). Trimming cost V 2 bases and J 3 bases, with 15 bases left between them. The CDR3 runs to 16 residues. Germline loops: CDR1 SEHNR, CDR2 FQNEAQ (reference sequence). CDR3 sequence: CASSLLRTRQTDTQYF. The CDR3 DNA reads as TGTGCCAGCAGCTTATTAAGGACAAGACAGACAGATACGCAGTATTTT.

The V call is TRBV7-3, the J call TRBJ2-7, with D maybe TRBD1 (6 bases). Germline loops: CDR1 SGHTA, CDR2 FQGTGA. The length of the CDR3 is 13 residues. V lost 5 bases to trimming and J lost 1 base, with 9 bases between them. The CDR3 nucleotides read TGTGCCAGCAGCCGCGACAGGTCCTACGAGCAGTACTTC. Protein: CASSRDRSYEQYF.

The chain links TRBV19 to TRBJ2-1; D assignment may be TRBD1 or TRBD2 (5 bases each). Trimming pared 3 bases from V and 7 bases from J, leaving 19 bases between. This CDR3 region has 16 residues. Germline V gene data show CDR1 as LNHDA and CDR2 as SQIVND (reference sequence). Here the CDR3 reads CASSISGGRSGNEQFF. As DNA, the CDR3 is TGTGCCAGTAGTATTTCTGGCGGGCGGTCAGGGAATGAGCAGTTCTTC.

V and J are TRBV19 and TRBJ2-5; the D gene could be TRBD1 or TRBD2 (5 bases each). This CDR3 contains 15 residues. CDR1 LNHDA and CDR2 SQIVND come from the germline V gene (reference sequence). With 5 bases removed from V and 4 bases from J, the gap between germline ends came to 17 bases. Here the CDR3 reads CASSPTQGVGETQYF. In DNA form, the CDR3 reads TGTGCCAGTAGTCCCACCCAGGGAGTGGGAGAGACCCAGTACTTC.

CDR3: CSVESGHREGYTF. For the CDR3, the DNA is TGCAGCGTTGAATCCGGACATAGAGAAGGCTACACCTTC. V is TRBV29-1 and J is TRBJ1-2; D is possibly TRBD1 (5 bases). Trimming took off 2 bases at V and 8 bases at J, with 15 bases between the two ends. The CDR3 has 13 amino acids. The germline V gene encodes CDR1 SQVTM and CDR2 ANQGSEA.

The chain employs TRBV29-1 and TRBJ2-7, with TRBD2 matching over 14 bases. Germline CDR1 and CDR2: SQVTM and ANQGSEA. Trimming took 3 bases from V and 1 from J; bases not matched to a gene: 5. CDR3 size: 16 residues. The CDR3 is CSVDGGLAGASYEQYF. The CDR3 region has the DNA TGCAGCGTTGACGGGGGACTAGCGGGAGCATCCTACGAGCAGTACTTC.

This rearrangement joins TRBV6-9 to TRBJ2-1; 9 nucleotides agree with TRBD1. V gave up 4 bases and J gave up 6 bases; unmatched junction bases: 13. CDR3 length: 17 amino acids. The germline gives CDR1 MNHGY, CDR2 SVAAGI. The CDR3 nucleotides are TGTGCCAGCAGTTCCAATCGCCGGGACAGGGAGCCCAATGAGCAGTTCTTC. It codes for CASSSNRRDREPNEQFF.

The V gene is TRBV7-2, the J gene TRBJ2-7, with 10 nucleotides matching TRBD1. There are 16 residues in the CDR3. Germline CDR1 SGHTA, CDR2 FQGNSA. V shed 4 bases, J shed 3 bases, and the junction held 9 bases outside the gene matches. The CDR3 DNA follows: TGTGCCAGCAGCTCCCCTTTGGGACAGGGGTTCTACGAGCAGTACTTC. The encoded protein is CASSSPLGQGFYEQYF.

The chain recombines TRBV4-2 with TRBJ1-1; perhaps TRBD1 as D (5 bases). Germline-derived CDR1 and CDR2 are LGHNA and YNFKEQ. Trimming stripped 2 bases from V and 0 bases from J, with 19 bases between. This CDR3 has 18 amino acids. The CDR3 sequence is CASSQWGWTEELNTEAFF. The CDR3 DNA reads as TGTGCCAGCAGCCAATGGGGCTGGACGGAAGAGTTGAACACTGAAGCTTTCTTT.

The gene calls are TRBV30 and TRBJ1-1; 7 nucleotides match TRBD1. CDR1 is GTSNPN and CDR2 is SVGIG in the germline V gene (reference sequence). The CDR3 has 13 amino acids. With 1 base clipped from V and 1 base from J, the junction kept 0 bases outside the gene matches. This CDR3 reads CAWSGDRNTEAFF. For the CDR3, the DNA is TGTGCCTGGAGTGGGGACAGGAACACTGAAGCTTTCTTT. Based on the CDR3 plus reference TRBV30 and TRBJ1-1, the full variable domain is SQTIHQWPATLVQPVGSPLSLECTVEGTSNPNLYWYRQAAGRGLQLLFYSVGIGQISSEVPQNLSASRPQDRQFILSSKKLLLSDSGFYLCAWSGDRNTEAFFGQGTRLTVV.

The chain links TRBV27 to TRBJ2-1, with 12 nucleotides matching TRBD1. With V trimmed by 4 bases and J by 8 bases, 6 bases remained unmatched. This CDR3 contains 15 residues. In germline, CDR1 is MNHEY, CDR2 SMNVEV (reference sequence). CDR3 amino acids: CASSSGTGGRDEQFF. The CDR3 DNA reads TGTGCCAGCAGTTCCGGGACAGGGGGCAGGGATGAGCAGTTCTTC.

The CDR3 sequence: CASSYGTSGENEQFF. The CDR3 coding sequence is TGTGCCAGCAGCTACGGGACTAGCGGAGAGAATGAGCAGTTCTTC. This chain uses TRBV5-8 with TRBJ2-1; 11 bases line up with TRBD2. From germline, CDR1 is SGHTS and CDR2 YDEGEE. The CDR3 is made up of 15 amino acids. V gave up 3 bases and J gave up 7 bases; unmatched junction bases: 6.

The chain uses TRBV30 and TRBJ1-1, with D hard to call. The CDR3 length is 10 residues. Germline V gene data show CDR1 as GTSNPN and CDR2 as SVGIG (reference sequence). Trimming pared 3 bases from V and 1 base from J, leaving 0 bases between. The CDR3 loop reads CAWRNTEAFF. The CDR3 region has the DNA TGTGCCTGGAGGAACACTGAAGCTTTCTTT.

This clonotype was observed a single time. The V call is TRBV2, the J call TRBJ2-7; D gene uncertain. V was clipped by 5 bases and J by 3 bases, with 8 bases between them. Per the germline V gene, CDR1 is SNHLY and CDR2 is FYNNEI. CDR3 length: 12 residues. CDR3 sequence (DNA): TGTGCCAGCAGTCGGGCCAGCTACGAGCAGTACTTC. Residues: CASSRASYEQYF.

The chain uses TRBV11-2 and TRBJ2-7; 8 bases fit TRBD2. The CDR3 contains 15 residues. Germline V gene lookup returns CDR1 SGHAT and CDR2 FQNNGV. With 5 bases clipped from V and 3 bases from J, the junction kept 9 bases outside the gene matches. The chain's CDR3 is CASSVLAGGLYEQYF. CDR3 coding DNA: TGTGCCAGCAGCGTGCTGGCGGGGGGCCTCTACGAGCAGTACTTC. Complete variable domain (other parts from reference TRBV11-2 and TRBJ2-7): EAGVAQSPRYKIIEKRQSVAFWCNPISGHATLYWYQQILGQGPKLLIQFQNNGVVDDSQLPKDRFSAERLKGVDSTLKIQPAKLEDSAVYLCASSVLAGGLYEQYFGPGTRLTVT.

The V and J genes are TRBV9 and TRBJ2-2; D remains unclear. V was trimmed by 5 bases and J by 7 bases, leaving 9 bases between them. Germline V gene data show CDR1 as SGDLS and CDR2 as YYNGEE. The CDR3 contains 12 residues. In DNA form, the CDR3 reads TGTGCCAGCAGTCCCGGTGGCGGGGAGCTGTTTTTT. It translates to CASSPGGGELFF.

This chain connects TRBV9 to TRBJ1-2; D gene ambiguous. The CDR3 covers 13 residues. V lost 3 bases and J 8 bases, leaving 14 bases between the germline ends. CDR1 and CDR2 (germline): SGDLS, YYNGEE. DNA of the CDR3: TGTGCCAGCAGCGGGGTACGTCGGGAGGGCTACACCTTC. Protein product: CASSGVRREGYTF.

The chain couples TRBV5-1 to TRBJ1-1; unclear D gene. This CDR3 is built from 13 residues. Germline V gives CDR1 SGHRS, CDR2 YFSETQ. Trimming left V 3 bases short and J 3 bases short, with 9 bases between. CDR3 coding DNA: TGCGCCAGCAGCTGGGGAGGGCACACTGAAGCTTTCTTT. This sequence encodes CASSWGGHTEAFF.

Only a few counts were recorded for this clonotype. The chain recombines TRBV3-1 with TRBJ2-7; 7 bases are shared with TRBD2. This CDR3 contains 14 residues. V gave up 4 bases and J gave up 2 bases; unmatched junction bases: 5. Germline CDR1 reads LGHDT; CDR2 reads YNNKEL (reference sequence). Here the CDR3 DNA reads TGTGCCAGCAGCCCCGGACTAGGTCCCTACGAGCAGTACTTC. Its translation is CASSPGLGPYEQYF.

The rearrangement uses TRBV6-1 and TRBJ1-2, with 8 bases that match TRBD1. CDR3 length: 16 residues. V lost 0 bases to trimming and J lost 5 bases; unmatched junction nucleotides: 8. CDR1 MNHNS and CDR2 SASEGT come from the germline V gene. CDR3 residues: CASSEALLGQGYGYTF. CDR3 nucleotide sequence: TGTGCCAGCAGTGAAGCGCTCCTCGGACAGGGTTATGGCTACACCTTC.

V gene TRBV13 combines with J gene TRBJ2-7; D uncertain. Germline V CDR1 and CDR2: PRHDT, FYEKMQ (reference sequence). V lost 0 bases and J lost 6, with 9 bases in between. The CDR3 loop spans 13 amino acids. Here the CDR3 reads CASSLGKAVEQYF. The DNA for the CDR3 is TGTGCCAGCAGCTTAGGTAAGGCCGTCGAGCAGTACTTC.

The CDR3 DNA reads TGTGCCTGGAGTGGGCTCGCGGGGAAACTGTTTTTT. This codes for CAWSGLAGKLFF. The V and J genes are TRBV30 and TRBJ1-4; D is uncertain. With 1 base removed from V and 11 bases from J, the gap between germline ends came to 11 bases. The CDR3 spans 12 residues. Germline V gene lookup returns CDR1 GTSNPN and CDR2 SVGIG (reference sequence). Full variable domain (missing parts from reference TRBV30 and TRBJ1-4): SQTIHQWPATLVQPVGSPLSLECTVEGTSNPNLYWYRQAAGRGLQLLFYSVGIGQISSEVPQNLSASRPQDRQFILSSKKLLLSDSGFYLCAWSGLAGKLFFGSGTQLSVL.

The chain carries TRBV24-1 and TRBJ2-3, with 7 bases matching TRBD2. Germline V lookup: CDR1 KGHDR, CDR2 SFDVKD. The CDR3 is made up of 17 amino acids. Trimming cost V 6 bases and J 0 bases; bases outside gene matches: 11. The CDR3 DNA follows: TGTGCCACCAGTCGTGGACTAGTCCTAACTAGCACAGATACGCAGTATTTT. Translated: CATSRGLVLTSTDTQYF.